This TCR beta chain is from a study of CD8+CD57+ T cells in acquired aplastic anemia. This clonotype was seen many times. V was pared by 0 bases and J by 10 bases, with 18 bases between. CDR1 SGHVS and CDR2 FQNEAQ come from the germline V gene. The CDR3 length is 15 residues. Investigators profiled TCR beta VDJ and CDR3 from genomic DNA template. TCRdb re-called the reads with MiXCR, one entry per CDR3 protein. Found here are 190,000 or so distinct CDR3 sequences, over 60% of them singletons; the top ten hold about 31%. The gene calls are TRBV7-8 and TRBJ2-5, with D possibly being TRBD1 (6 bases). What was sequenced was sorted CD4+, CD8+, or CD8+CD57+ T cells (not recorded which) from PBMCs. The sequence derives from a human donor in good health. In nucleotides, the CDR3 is TGTGCCAGCAGCTTAGCGCCGGACAGCAATTTGGGCCAGTACTTC. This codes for CASSLAPDSNLGQYF.